The TCR beta chain described here comes from a study of T cell repertoires in cytomegalovirus infection. Overall study: Carrying CMV and the relevant HLA type showed in public TCR beta signatures.

V was shortened by 3 bases and J by 1 base, with 10 bases between the two germline ends. This CDR3 comprises 14 residues. Germline V gene sequence: CDR1 DFQATT, CDR2 SNEGSKA (reference sequence). This clonotype showed up just a few times. Each CDR3 protein is one row after TCRdb ran MiXCR on the reads. The sample has fewer than 300,000 distinct CDR3 sequences, under 30% seen once. The sequence was collected from a human donor in good health (CMV status not recorded). Some clones in this sample may be carry-over from other donors' samples. Material: PBMCs. The V gene is TRBV20-1, the J gene TRBJ2-1; unclear D gene. CDR3 region: CSARGGFSYNEQFF. The CDR3 DNA reads as TGCAGTGCTAGGGGCGGATTTTCCTACAATGAGCAGTTCTTC.